The 2 T cell receptor beta chains below come from one sample, sequenced in a study of shared clonotypes between healthy human individuals. Data came from immunoSEQ multiplex PCR; TCRdb stores just in-frame clones and leaves some out. The sample includes some 660,000 clones, more than 70% seen only once; the top ten take around 1.8%. Sequences were obtained from memory CD4+ T cells sorted from blood. Subset: CD45RA-negative fraction. The source is a woman under 40 in good health.

This clone has a count of ten or more. V gene TRBV4-2 combines with J gene TRBJ1-2, with a weak D call TRBD1 (5 bases). The ends were cut back, 0 bases at V and 8 bases at J, with 10 bases in the middle. Germline V gene lookup returns CDR1 LGHNA and CDR2 YNFKEQ. The CDR3 spans 13 residues. CDR3: CASSQDSGVGYTF. In nucleotides, the CDR3 is TGTGCCAGCAGCCAAGATTCGGGGGTCGGCTACACCTTC.

The gene calls are TRBV7-8 and TRBJ2-7; 11 nucleotides line up with TRBD1. This CDR3 is built from 16 residues. Germline CDR1 is SGHVS and CDR2 is FQNEAQ. V shed 0 bases and J 4 bases; nucleotides not matched to a gene: 5. The DNA of the CDR3 is TGTGCCAGCAGCTTAGCGTACCGGGACAGGGGGTACGAGCAGTACTTC. Amino acid sequence: CASSLAYRDRGYEQYF.